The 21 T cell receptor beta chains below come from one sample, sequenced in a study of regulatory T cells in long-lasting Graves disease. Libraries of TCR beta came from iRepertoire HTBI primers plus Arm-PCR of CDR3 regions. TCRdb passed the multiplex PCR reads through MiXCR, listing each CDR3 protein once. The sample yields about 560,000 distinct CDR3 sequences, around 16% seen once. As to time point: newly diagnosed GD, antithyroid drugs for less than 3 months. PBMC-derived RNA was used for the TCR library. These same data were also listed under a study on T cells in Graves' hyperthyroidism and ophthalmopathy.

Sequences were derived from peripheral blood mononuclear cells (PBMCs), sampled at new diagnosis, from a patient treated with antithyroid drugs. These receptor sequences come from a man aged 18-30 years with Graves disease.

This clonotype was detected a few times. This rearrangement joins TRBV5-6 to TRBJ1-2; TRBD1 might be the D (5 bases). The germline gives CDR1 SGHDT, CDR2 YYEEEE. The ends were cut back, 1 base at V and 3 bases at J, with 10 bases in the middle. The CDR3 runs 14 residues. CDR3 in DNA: TGTGCCAGCAGCTTGCAGGGTGAGGACTATGGCTACACCTTC. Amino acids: CASSLQGEDYGYTF.

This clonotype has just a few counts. The DNA for the CDR3 is TGTGCCAGCAGCTTGATGGGACGGGGGGGAGGGGATGAGCAGTTCTTC. Translated, it gives CASSLMGRGGGDEQFF. This chain links TRBV7-3 with TRBJ2-1; TRBD2 agrees at 8 bases. Germline trimming cut 3 bases from V and 8 bases from J; bases unmatched to any gene: 12. This CDR3 spans 16 amino acids. Germline lookup yields CDR1 SGHTA and CDR2 FQGTGA.

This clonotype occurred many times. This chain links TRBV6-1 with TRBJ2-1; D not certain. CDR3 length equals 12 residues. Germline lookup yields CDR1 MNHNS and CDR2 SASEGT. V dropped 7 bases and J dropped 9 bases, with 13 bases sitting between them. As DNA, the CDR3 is TGTGCCAGCATAGGGTCTGGGTCTGAGCAGTTCTTC. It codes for CASIGSGSEQFF.

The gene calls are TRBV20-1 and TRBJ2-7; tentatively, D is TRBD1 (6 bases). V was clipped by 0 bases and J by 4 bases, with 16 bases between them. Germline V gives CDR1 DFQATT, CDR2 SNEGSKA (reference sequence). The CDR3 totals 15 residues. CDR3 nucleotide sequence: TGCAGTGCTAGAGATTTAGGGGGACACTTATACGAGCAGTACTTC. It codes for CSARDLGGHLYEQYF.

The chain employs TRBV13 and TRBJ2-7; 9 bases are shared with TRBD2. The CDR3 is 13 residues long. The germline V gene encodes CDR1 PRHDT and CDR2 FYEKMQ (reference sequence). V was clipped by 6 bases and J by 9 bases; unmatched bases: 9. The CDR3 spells CASSFEGLARQYF. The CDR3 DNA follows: TGTGCCAGCAGTTTCGAGGGACTAGCACGGCAGTACTTC.

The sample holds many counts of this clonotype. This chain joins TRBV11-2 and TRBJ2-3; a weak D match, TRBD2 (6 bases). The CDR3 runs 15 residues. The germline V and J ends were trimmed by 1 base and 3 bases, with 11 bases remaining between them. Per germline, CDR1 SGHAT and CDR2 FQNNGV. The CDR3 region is CASSLVVGGTDTQYF. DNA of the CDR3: TGTGCCAGCAGCTTAGTTGTGGGGGGAACAGATACGCAGTATTTT.

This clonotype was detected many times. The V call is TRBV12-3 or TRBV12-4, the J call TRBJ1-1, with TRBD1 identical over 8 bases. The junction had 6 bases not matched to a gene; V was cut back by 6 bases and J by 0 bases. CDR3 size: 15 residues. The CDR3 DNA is TGTGCCAGCAGCCCTCAGGGGGCAATGAACACTGAAGCTTTCTTT. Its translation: CASSPQGAMNTEAFF.

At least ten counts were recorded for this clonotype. CDR3 sequence (DNA): TGCAGTGCTCGTATACTAGCGGGAGGCCAGGGCAATGAGCAGTTCTTC. Amino acids: CSARILAGGQGNEQFF. V and J are TRBV20-1 and TRBJ2-1; 12 nucleotides match TRBD2. Germline V CDR1 and CDR2: DFQATT, SNEGSKA (reference sequence). After removal of 5 bases from V and 6 bases from J, the junction contained 11 bases not matched to a gene. The CDR3 covers 16 residues.

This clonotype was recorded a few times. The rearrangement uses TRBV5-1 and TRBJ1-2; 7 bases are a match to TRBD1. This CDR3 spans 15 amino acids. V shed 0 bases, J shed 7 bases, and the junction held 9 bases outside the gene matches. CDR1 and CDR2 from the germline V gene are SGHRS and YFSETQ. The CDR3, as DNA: TGCGCCAGCAGCTTGGAGTCGACAGGGAGGGTTGGCTACACCTTC. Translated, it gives CASSLESTGRVGYTF.

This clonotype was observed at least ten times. DNA for the CDR3: TGTGCCAGCAGCTTAACGGCGTCCGATTTTCAGTATTTT. This gives the protein CASSLTASDFQYF. The chain joins TRBV7-3 to TRBJ2-3; D not resolved. Germline-derived CDR1 and CDR2 are SGHTA and FQGTGA. The ends were cut back, 0 bases at V and 12 bases at J, with 13 bases in the middle. The CDR3 runs to 13 residues.

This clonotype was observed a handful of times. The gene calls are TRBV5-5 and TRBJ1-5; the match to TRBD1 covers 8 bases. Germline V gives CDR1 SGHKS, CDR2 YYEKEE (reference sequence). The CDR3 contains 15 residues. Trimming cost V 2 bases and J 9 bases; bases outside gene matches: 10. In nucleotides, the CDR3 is TGTGCCAGCAGCTTCTCGACAGGGGCAACGTGGCCCCAGCATTTT. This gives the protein CASSFSTGATWPQHF.

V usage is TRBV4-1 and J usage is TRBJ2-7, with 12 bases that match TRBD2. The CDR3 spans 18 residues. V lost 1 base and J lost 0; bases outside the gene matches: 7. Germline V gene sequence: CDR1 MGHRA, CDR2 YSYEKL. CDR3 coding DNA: TGCGCCAGCAGCCAAGGGTGGATGACTAGCGGGAGCTCCTACGAGCAGTACTTC. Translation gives CASSQGWMTSGSSYEQYF.

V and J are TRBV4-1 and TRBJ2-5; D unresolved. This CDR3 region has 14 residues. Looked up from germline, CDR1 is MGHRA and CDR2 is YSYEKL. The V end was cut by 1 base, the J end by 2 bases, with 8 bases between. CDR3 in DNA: TGCGCCAGCAGCCAAGGAGTTCGACAAGAGACCCAGTACTTC. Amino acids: CASSQGVRQETQYF.

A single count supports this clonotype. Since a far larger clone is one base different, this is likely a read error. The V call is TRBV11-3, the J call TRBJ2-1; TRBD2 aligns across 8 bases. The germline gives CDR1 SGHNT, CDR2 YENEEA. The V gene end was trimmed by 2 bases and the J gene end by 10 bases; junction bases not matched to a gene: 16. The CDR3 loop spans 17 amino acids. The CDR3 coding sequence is TGTGCCAGCAGCTTACCGTATGGGCGGGAGGTTTCCTACGAGCAGTTCTTC. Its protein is CASSLPYGREVSYEQFF.

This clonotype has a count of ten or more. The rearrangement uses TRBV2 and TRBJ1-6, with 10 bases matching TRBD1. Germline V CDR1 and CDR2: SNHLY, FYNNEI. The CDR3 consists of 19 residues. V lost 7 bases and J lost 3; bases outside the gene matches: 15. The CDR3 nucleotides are TGTGCCAGCACCCGACCCCGACAGGGGGCCCGAAACTATAATTCACCCCTCCACTTT. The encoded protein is CASTRPRQGARNYNSPLHF.

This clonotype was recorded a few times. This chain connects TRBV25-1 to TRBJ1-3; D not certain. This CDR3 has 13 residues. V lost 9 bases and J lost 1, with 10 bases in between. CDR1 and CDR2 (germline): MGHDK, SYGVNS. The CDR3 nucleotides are TGTGCCAGTACTTCGTCGTCTGGAAACACCATATATTTT. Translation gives CASTSSSGNTIYF.

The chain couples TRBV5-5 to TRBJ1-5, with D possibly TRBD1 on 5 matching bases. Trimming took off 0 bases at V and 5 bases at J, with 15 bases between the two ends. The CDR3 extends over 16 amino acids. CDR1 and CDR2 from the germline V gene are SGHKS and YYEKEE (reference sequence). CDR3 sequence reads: CASSLGQPLGDQPQHF. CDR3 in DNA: TGTGCCAGCAGCTTGGGGCAGCCTCTAGGGGATCAGCCCCAGCATTTT.

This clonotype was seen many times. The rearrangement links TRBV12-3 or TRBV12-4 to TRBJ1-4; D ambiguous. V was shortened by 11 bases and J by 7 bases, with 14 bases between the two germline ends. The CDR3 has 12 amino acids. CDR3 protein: CASSEVGEKLFF. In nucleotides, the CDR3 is TGTGCCTCGTCGGAGGTTGGTGAAAAACTGTTTTTT.

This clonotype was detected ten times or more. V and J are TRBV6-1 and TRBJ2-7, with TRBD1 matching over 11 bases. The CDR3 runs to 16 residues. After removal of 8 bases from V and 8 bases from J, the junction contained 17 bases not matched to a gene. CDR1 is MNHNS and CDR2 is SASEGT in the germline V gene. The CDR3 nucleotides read TGTGCCAGCTCATCCGACTTCGGACAGGGGGCGCGGAAGCAGTACTTC. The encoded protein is CASSSDFGQGARKQYF.

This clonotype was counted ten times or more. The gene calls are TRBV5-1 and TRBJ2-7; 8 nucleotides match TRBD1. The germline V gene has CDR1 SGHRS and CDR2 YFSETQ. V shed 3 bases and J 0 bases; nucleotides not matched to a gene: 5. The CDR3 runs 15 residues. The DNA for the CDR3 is TGCGCCAGCAGCTCGAACAGGGGGAGCTCCTACGAGCAGTACTTC. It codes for CASSSNRGSSYEQYF.

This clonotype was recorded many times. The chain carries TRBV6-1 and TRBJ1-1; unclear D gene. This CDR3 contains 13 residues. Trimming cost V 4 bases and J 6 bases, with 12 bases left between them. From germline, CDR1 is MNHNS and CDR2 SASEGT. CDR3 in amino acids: CASSGSFNPEAFF. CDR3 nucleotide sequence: TGTGCCAGCAGTGGCTCCTTCAACCCTGAAGCTTTCTTT.